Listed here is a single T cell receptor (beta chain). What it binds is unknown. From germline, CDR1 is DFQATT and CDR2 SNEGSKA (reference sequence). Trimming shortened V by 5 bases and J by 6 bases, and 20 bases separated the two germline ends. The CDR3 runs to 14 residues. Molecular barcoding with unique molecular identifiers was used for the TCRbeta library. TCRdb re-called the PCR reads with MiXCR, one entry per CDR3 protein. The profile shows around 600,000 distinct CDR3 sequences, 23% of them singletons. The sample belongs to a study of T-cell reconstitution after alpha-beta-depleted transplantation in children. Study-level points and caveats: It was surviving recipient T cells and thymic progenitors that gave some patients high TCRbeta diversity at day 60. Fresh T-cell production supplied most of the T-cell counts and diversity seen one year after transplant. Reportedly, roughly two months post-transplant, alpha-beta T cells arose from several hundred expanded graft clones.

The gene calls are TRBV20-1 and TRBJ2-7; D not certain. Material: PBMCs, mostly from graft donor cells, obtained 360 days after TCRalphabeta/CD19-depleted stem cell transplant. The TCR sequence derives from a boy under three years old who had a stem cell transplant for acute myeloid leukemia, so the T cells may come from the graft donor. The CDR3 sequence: CSAHARARSGEQYV. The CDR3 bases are TGCAGTGCTCATGCCCGGGCTAGGTCCGGCGAGCAGTACGTC.